A selection of T cell receptor beta chains follows, all from one sample in a study of T-cell memory formation after mild COVID-19. From the 5' RACE reads, TCRdb called clonotypes with MiXCR, one entry per CDR3 protein. The profile covers tens of thousands of distinct CDR3 sequences, with about 7.3% appearing a single time and approximately 1.5% taken by the ten largest. The sequenced material came from PBMCs or a T cell subset sorted from them (not recorded which). The source of these receptors is a young man who had mild COVID-19 (a few samples of this study predate the infection). Cell type and time point are not known. Both conserved end residues are trimmed from each CDR3.

len: 12
v_gene: TRBV19
j_gene: TRBJ2-1
CDR3aa: ASSFTGTGGEQF

len: 11
v_gene: TRBV6-5
j_gene: TRBJ1-5
CDR3aa: ASRRTGDQPQH

len: 12
v_gene: TRBV6-6
j_gene: TRBJ1-6
CDR3aa: ASNVQGRNSPLH

len: 14
v_gene: TRBV4-3
j_gene: TRBJ2-3
CDR3aa: ASSQDPLGTTDTQY

len: 13
v_gene: TRBV6-5
j_gene: TRBJ1-1
CDR3aa: ASSTSGGSGAEAF

len: 9
v_gene: TRBV25-1
j_gene: TRBJ1-1
CDR3aa: ASSGARKAF

len: 14
v_gene: TRBV10-3
j_gene: TRBJ2-1
CDR3aa: AISGQSGGALNEQF

len: 14
v_gene: TRBV5-1
j_gene: TRBJ1-5
CDR3aa: ASSLAPQGGGQPQH

len: 12
v_gene: TRBV12-3/TRBV12-4
j_gene: TRBJ1-3
CDR3aa: ASSFRDDGNTIY

len: 13
v_gene: TRBV30
j_gene: TRBJ2-7
CDR3aa: AWSVTGASSYEQY

len: 13
v_gene: TRBV7-2
j_gene: TRBJ1-5
CDR3aa: ASSTHRDGEQPQH

len: 11
v_gene: TRBV9
j_gene: TRBJ2-5
CDR3aa: ASSVDRAETQY

len: 12
v_gene: TRBV3-1
j_gene: TRBJ2-5
CDR3aa: ASSQRGGPETQY

len: 13
v_gene: TRBV5-1
j_gene: TRBJ1-1
CDR3aa: ASSWGQELNTEAF

len: 13
v_gene: TRBV7-2
j_gene: TRBJ2-3
CDR3aa: ASSPVGTVTDTQY

len: 14
v_gene: TRBV5-7
j_gene: TRBJ1-5
CDR3aa: ASSLGWQGINQPQH

len: 14
v_gene: TRBV7-9
j_gene: TRBJ2-4
CDR3aa: ASSASGGLAKNIQY

len: 11
v_gene: TRBV12-3/TRBV12-4
j_gene: TRBJ1-4
CDR3aa: ASSRGVETHPF

len: 11
v_gene: TRBV9
j_gene: TRBJ1-1
CDR3aa: ASSTRGGTEAF

len: 13
v_gene: TRBV11-2
j_gene: TRBJ2-5
CDR3aa: ASSSGLSGVETQY

len: 13
v_gene: TRBV6-5
j_gene: TRBJ2-1
CDR3aa: ASREVAGSFNEQF

len: 14
v_gene: TRBV5-1
j_gene: TRBJ2-1
CDR3aa: ASSPGGASSYNEQF

len: 15
v_gene: TRBV5-1
j_gene: TRBJ2-2
CDR3aa: ASSLFRIGVGTGELF

len: 14
v_gene: TRBV27
j_gene: TRBJ2-5
CDR3aa: ASSSGLAGGLETQY

len: 12
v_gene: TRBV4-3
j_gene: TRBJ2-3
CDR3aa: ASRRDFSTDTQY

len: 14
v_gene: TRBV5-1
j_gene: TRBJ2-2
CDR3aa: ASSYGTAENTGELF

len: 18
v_gene: TRBV7-6
j_gene: TRBJ2-2
CDR3aa: ASSFFLTGKLQRNTGELF

len: 12
v_gene: TRBV12-3/TRBV12-4
j_gene: TRBJ2-1
CDR3aa: ASGLAGGRNEQF